The 20 T cell receptor beta chains below all came from one sample that was sequenced in a study of blood T cells in healthy people across ages. A second PCR of about 7 to 11 cycles used a sample-barcoded 5' primer and a J-beta primer mix. TCRdb reprocessed the 5' RACE reads with MiXCR, giving one entry per CDR3 protein. The sample includes roughly 800,000 distinct CDR3 sequences, around a quarter of them seen just once. These data are also associated with another study on T cells of mothers and their children.

Sequencing input: blood. These receptors were obtained from a boy under 18 in good health.

The chain combines TRBV4-1 with TRBJ2-2; D is ambiguous. CDR1 is MGHRA and CDR2 is YSYEKL in the germline V gene. Trimming took off 0 bases at V and 7 bases at J, with 9 bases between the two ends. This CDR3 contains 14 residues. This chain's CDR3 is CASSQDAKFGELFF. The CDR3 DNA is TGCGCCAGCAGCCAAGATGCCAAGTTCGGGGAGCTGTTTTTT.

This clonotype was found a few times. The genes are TRBV29-1 and TRBJ2-2; possibly TRBD2 for D (5 bases). Germline V gene lookup returns CDR1 SQVTM and CDR2 ANQGSEA. V lost 3 bases, J lost 3 bases, and 11 bases lay in between. The CDR3 length is 14 residues. CDR3 bases: TGCAGCGTTGAGGACGGGGTAGACACCGGGGAGCTGTTTTTT. Translating it yields CSVEDGVDTGELFF.

This clonotype has at least ten counts. The genes are TRBV2 and TRBJ2-5; TRBD1 or TRBD2 may be the D gene (6 bases each). The closer fit of TRBJ2-7 to the DNA end suggests the J call may be wrong. The CDR3 consists of 14 residues. Germline lookup yields CDR1 SNHLY and CDR2 FYNNEI. CDR3 coding DNA: TGTGCCAGCAGCCTTGAGAGGGGGGCATACGAGCAGTACTTC. It translates to CASSLERGAYEQYF.

This sequence joins TRBV11-2 and TRBJ2-4; the match to TRBD2 covers 7 bases. V gave up 5 bases and J gave up 0 bases; unmatched junction bases: 7. The germline CDR1 and CDR2 sequences are SGHAT and FQNNGV. The CDR3 is 16 amino acids. This CDR3 is CASSRLSGQAKNIQYF. CDR3 nucleotide sequence: TGTGCCAGCAGCCGTCTTAGCGGGCAAGCCAAAAACATTCAGTACTTC. The full variable domain, with the rest looked up from reference TRBV11-2 and TRBJ2-4, is EAGVAQSPRYKIIEKRQSVAFWCNPISGHATLYWYQQILGQGPKLLIQFQNNGVVDDSQLPKDRFSAERLKGVDSTLKIQPAKLEDSAVYLCASSRLSGQAKNIQYFGAGTRLSVL.

This clonotype was detected a few times. The J gene is TRBJ2-4, the V gene TRBV29-1; D is perhaps TRBD1 (6 bases). V lost 6 bases, J lost 4 bases, and 10 bases lay in between. This CDR3 has 12 amino acids. Germline V gives CDR1 SQVTM, CDR2 ANQGSEA. The DNA for the CDR3 is TGCAGCGTCCGGCAGGGGAAAAACATTCAGTACTTC. Protein product: CSVRQGKNIQYF.

This clonotype has at least ten counts. This chain links TRBV10-3 with TRBJ2-5, with no clear D. The germline V and J ends were trimmed by 3 bases and 5 bases, with 16 bases remaining between them. This CDR3 contains 15 residues. Germline CDR1 ENHRY, CDR2 SYGVKD. The CDR3 region is CAISDASTVAETQYF. CDR3 coding DNA: TGTGCCATCAGTGATGCGAGCACAGTGGCGGAGACCCAGTACTTC.

There are a few counts of this clonotype. CDR3 protein: CASSRGHPTYEQYF. DNA for the CDR3: TGTGCCAGCAGCCGGGGACATCCTACCTACGAGCAGTACTTC. This chain connects TRBV3-1 to TRBJ2-5; D possibly corresponds to TRBD1 (6 bases). The DNA end favors TRBJ2-7, so the J call may be wrong. The CDR3 has 14 amino acids. The V gene's germline CDR1 is LGHDT and CDR2 YNNKEL (reference sequence).

This clonotype was counted only a few times. V is TRBV18 and J is TRBJ2-7, with 11 bases matching TRBD1. The length of the CDR3 is 15 residues. V trimming: 3 bases; J trimming: 2 bases; junction bases outside the gene matches: 3. CDR1 KGHSH and CDR2 LQKENI come from the germline V gene. CDR3 sequence reads: CASSPMGQGAYEQYF. Written as DNA, the CDR3 is TGTGCCAGCTCACCTATGGGACAGGGGGCCTACGAGCAGTACTTC.

This clonotype was detected only a few times. CDR3 loop: CASSFSGGLRQPQHF. The CDR3 DNA sequence: TGTGCCAGCAGCTTCAGCGGGGGTCTAAGGCAGCCCCAGCATTTT. The chain has TRBV5-6 and TRBJ1-5, with D perhaps TRBD1 (5 bases). This CDR3 has 15 amino acids. V was trimmed by 2 bases and J by 7 bases, leaving 16 bases between them. From germline, CDR1 is SGHDT and CDR2 YYEEEE. Supplemented by reference TRBV5-6 and TRBJ1-5, the full variable domain reads DAGVTQSPTHLIKTRGQQVTLRCSPKSGHDTVSWYQQALGQGPQFIFQYYEEEERQRGNFPDRFSGHQFPNYSSELNVNALLLGDSALYLCASSFSGGLRQPQHFGDGTRLSIL.

The sample holds a few counts of this clonotype. The chain is built from TRBV10-3 and TRBJ2-3; maybe TRBD1 (5 bases). The germline V gene has CDR1 ENHRY and CDR2 SYGVKD. This CDR3 spans 14 amino acids. Trimming took 4 bases from V and 2 from J, leaving 10 bases between them. CDR3 amino acids: CAISGGHFTDTQYF. The CDR3 region has the DNA TGTGCCATCAGTGGTGGACACTTCACAGATACGCAGTATTTT.

The J gene is TRBJ2-2, the V gene TRBV6-6; no definite D call. V lost 0 bases to trimming and J lost 1 base, with 3 bases between them. The CDR3 consists of 14 residues. Germline loops: CDR1 MNHNY, CDR2 SVGAGI (reference sequence). CDR3 loop: CASSYSENTGELFF. The CDR3 bases are TGTGCCAGCAGTTACTCAGAGAACACCGGGGAGCTGTTTTTT.

This chain connects TRBV6-5 to TRBJ2-1; D may match TRBD1 or TRBD2 (5 bases each). V gave up 0 bases and J gave up 2 bases, with 11 bases separating them. CDR1 is MNHEY and CDR2 is SVGAGI in the germline V gene. CDR3 length: 16 amino acids. CDR3 DNA: TGTGCCAGCAGTTACTCGAGAGGGGATCCCTACAATGAGCAGTTCTTC. Translation gives CASSYSRGDPYNEQFF.

This clonotype was counted many times. The chain links TRBV30 to TRBJ2-4; D is undetermined. Germline CDR1 reads GTSNPN; CDR2 reads SVGIG (reference sequence). The CDR3 sequence is 13 residues long. Trimming removed 3 bases at V and 8 bases at J, with 14 bases between. This CDR3 reads CAWSLKGSDIQYF. DNA for the CDR3: TGTGCCTGGAGCTTGAAAGGGTCAGACATTCAGTACTTC.

The CDR3 region has the DNA TGTGCCAGCGGGGGGAGGGACAGGGGACATGAGCAGTTCTTC. This gives the protein CASGGRDRGHEQFF. This chain joins TRBV2 and TRBJ2-1; 10 bases fit TRBD1. Trimming removed 8 bases from V and 8 bases from J; junction bases left unmatched: 9. CDR1 is SNHLY, CDR2 FYNNEI, per germline. The CDR3 spans 14 residues.

This sequence joins TRBV11-2 and TRBJ2-7, with D tentatively TRBD1 (6 bases). In germline, CDR1 is SGHAT, CDR2 FQNNGV. Trimming pared 2 bases from V and 3 bases from J, leaving 11 bases between. The length of the CDR3 is 14 residues. The CDR3 loop reads CASSLTGTRYEQYF. DNA of the CDR3: TGTGCCAGCAGCTTAACCGGGACACGCTACGAGCAGTACTTC. Full variable domain (rest looked up from reference TRBV11-2 and TRBJ2-7): EAGVAQSPRYKIIEKRQSVAFWCNPISGHATLYWYQQILGQGPKLLIQFQNNGVVDDSQLPKDRFSAERLKGVDSTLKIQPAKLEDSAVYLCASSLTGTRYEQYFGPGTRLTVT.

This clonotype was seen at least ten times. The CDR3 DNA is TGTGCCAGCACCGGTACAGCCTTGGAGACCCAGTACTTC. Translation: CASTGTALETQYF. This chain joins TRBV12-3 or TRBV12-4 and TRBJ2-5, with D unclear. V shed 7 bases and J shed 5 bases, with 14 bases lying between them. The length of the CDR3 is 13 residues.

Only a few counts were recorded for this clonotype. The chain employs TRBV5-1 and TRBJ2-7; 12 bases align to TRBD1. The germline V gene has CDR1 SGHRS and CDR2 YFSETQ. V shed 1 base and J 5 bases; nucleotides not matched to a gene: 10. The CDR3 totals 17 residues. CDR3 loop: CASSLYTTGQGADEQYF. The CDR3 DNA is TGCGCCAGCAGCTTGTATACAACGGGACAGGGGGCGGACGAGCAGTACTTC.

This chain connects TRBV11-2 to TRBJ1-5; TRBD1 is a possible D gene (6 bases). Germline CDR1 reads SGHAT; CDR2 reads FQNNGV. The CDR3 extends over 13 amino acids. V was trimmed by 8 bases and J by 5 bases, leaving 13 bases between them. As DNA, the CDR3 is TGTGCCAGCTCTAGGGGGGGACATCAGCCCCAGCATTTT. Translated, it gives CASSRGGHQPQHF.

The chain uses TRBV6-6 and TRBJ1-1; 8 nucleotides line up with TRBD1. J lost 0 bases, V lost 7 bases, and 7 bases had no gene match. The CDR3 consists of 15 residues. The V gene's germline CDR1 is MNHNY and CDR2 SVGAGI (reference sequence). DNA for the CDR3: TGTGCCAGCACCCAGGACAGGGAGTTGAACACTGAAGCTTTCTTT. This sequence encodes CASTQDRELNTEAFF.

The V gene is TRBV5-1, the J gene TRBJ2-5; 8 bases align to TRBD1. The CDR3 runs 15 residues. Germline CDR1 SGHRS, CDR2 YFSETQ. Germline trimming cut 6 bases from V and 5 bases from J; bases unmatched to any gene: 12. As DNA, the CDR3 is TGCGCCAGCACTTTGGACAGGGCCCCGCTGGAGACCCAGTACTTC. Its translation is CASTLDRAPLETQYF. The whole variable domain, remainder taken from reference TRBV5-1 and TRBJ2-5, is KAGVTQTPRYLIKTRGQQVTLSCSPISGHRSVSWYQQTPGQGLQFLFEYFSETQRNKGNFPGRFSGRQFSNSRSEMNVSTLELGDSALYLCASTLDRAPLETQYFGPGTRLLVL.